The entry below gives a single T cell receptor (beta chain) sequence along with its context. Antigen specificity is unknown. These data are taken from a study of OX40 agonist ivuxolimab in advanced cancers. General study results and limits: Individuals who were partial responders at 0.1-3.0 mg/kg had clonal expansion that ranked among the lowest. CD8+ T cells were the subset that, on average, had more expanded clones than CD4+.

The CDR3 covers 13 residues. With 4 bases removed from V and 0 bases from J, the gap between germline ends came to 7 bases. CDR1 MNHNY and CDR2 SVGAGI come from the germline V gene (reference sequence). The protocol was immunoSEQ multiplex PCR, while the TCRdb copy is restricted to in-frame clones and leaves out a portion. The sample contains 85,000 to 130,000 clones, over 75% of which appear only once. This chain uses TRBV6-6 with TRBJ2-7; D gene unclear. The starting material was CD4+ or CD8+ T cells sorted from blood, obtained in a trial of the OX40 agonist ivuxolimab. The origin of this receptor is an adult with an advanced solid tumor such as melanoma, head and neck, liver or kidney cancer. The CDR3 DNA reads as TGTGCCAGCAGTTGGCAGATCTCCTACGAGCAGTACTTC. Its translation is CASSWQISYEQYF.